Listed below are T cell receptor beta chains from one sample, sequenced in a study of cytomegalovirus exposure and HLA in healthy donors. Profiled with immunoSEQ multiplex PCR; TCRdb holds only in-frame clones, not every one. The sample has about 170,000 clones, approximately 80% seen once. The specimen sequenced was PBMCs. The receptors were sampled from a woman in her late teens or twenties in good health and CMV-seronegative. The CDR3 runs from the conserved cysteine through the conserved F or W. Fields, in order: J gene, D gene, V gene, CDR3 length, clone size, CDR3 protein, CDR3 DNA. A D gene is named only where the DNA matches it firmly. Expanded clones get a size class; other rows say once, few or many, or leave the size out.

j_call: TRBJ2-1; d_call: -; v_call: TRBV5-4; cdr3_length: 14; clone_size: -; cdr3_aa: CASSREAGNNEQFF; cdr3_nt: TGTGCCAGCAGCCGGGAAGCGGGCAACAATGAGCAGTTCTTC
j_call: TRBJ2-6; d_call: -; v_call: TRBV4-1; cdr3_length: 19; clone_size: -; cdr3_aa: CASSPPGGTRSSGANVLTF; cdr3_nt: TGCGCCAGCAGCCCCCCAGGGGGGACGCGCAGCTCTGGGGCCAACGTCCTGACTTTC
j_call: TRBJ2-1; d_call: TRBD2; v_call: TRBV30; cdr3_length: 17; clone_size: -; cdr3_aa: CASSGLADSSSYNEQFF; cdr3_nt: TGTGCCTCTTCGGGACTAGCGGATTCTAGCTCCTACAATGAGCAGTTCTTC
j_call: TRBJ2-3; d_call: -; v_call: TRBV5-1; cdr3_length: 15; clone_size: -; cdr3_aa: CASSFGTQNTDTQYF; cdr3_nt: TGCGCCAGCAGCTTCGGGACTCAAAACACAGATACGCAGTATTTT
j_call: TRBJ1-6; d_call: -; v_call: TRBV7-2; cdr3_length: 16; clone_size: few; cdr3_aa: CASSSRGGVNNSPLHF; cdr3_nt: TGTGCCAGCAGCTCGCGGGGGGGCGTTAATAATTCACCCCTCCACTTT
j_call: TRBJ2-1; d_call: TRBD2; v_call: TRBV28; cdr3_length: 17; clone_size: -; cdr3_aa: CASGASGLAGEGNEQFF; cdr3_nt: TGTGCCAGCGGAGCTTCGGGACTAGCGGGAGAAGGCAATGAGCAGTTCTTC
j_call: TRBJ1-5; d_call: -; v_call: TRBV12-5; cdr3_length: 17; clone_size: -; cdr3_aa: CASGLVREHFSNQPQHF; cdr3_nt: TGTGCTAGTGGTTTGGTTCGGGAACACTTTAGCAATCAGCCCCAGCATTTT
j_call: TRBJ2-2; d_call: TRBD1; v_call: TRBV5-1; cdr3_length: 14; clone_size: -; cdr3_aa: CASRQGAFPGELFF; cdr3_nt: TGCGCCAGCAGACAGGGGGCTTTCCCCGGGGAGCTGTTTTTT
j_call: TRBJ1-2; d_call: TRBD1; v_call: TRBV6-1; cdr3_length: 15; clone_size: -; cdr3_aa: CATSNSGQKNYGYTF; cdr3_nt: TGTGCCACATCGAATTCGGGACAGAAGAACTATGGCTACACCTTC
j_call: TRBJ2-1; d_call: TRBD2; v_call: TRBV7-2; cdr3_length: 17; clone_size: -; cdr3_aa: CASSTPPGTSGRNEQFF; cdr3_nt: TGTGCCAGCAGCACACCTCCCGGGACTAGCGGGAGGAATGAGCAGTTCTTC
j_call: TRBJ2-7; d_call: -; v_call: TRBV7-8; cdr3_length: 14; clone_size: -; cdr3_aa: CASSLSRGAYEQYF; cdr3_nt: TGTGCCAGCAGCTTATCCAGGGGTGCCTACGAGCAGTACTTC
j_call: TRBJ1-4; d_call: -; v_call: TRBV19; cdr3_length: 15; clone_size: -; cdr3_aa: CASSPRGGTNEKLFF; cdr3_nt: TGTGCCAGTAGCCCAAGGGGGGGCACTAATGAAAAACTGTTTTTT
j_call: TRBJ2-6; d_call: -; v_call: TRBV5-1; cdr3_length: 15; clone_size: -; cdr3_aa: CASSFGVAGANVLTF; cdr3_nt: TGCGCCAGCAGCTTCGGGGTAGCTGGGGCCAACGTCCTGACTTTC
j_call: TRBJ1-2; d_call: TRBD1; v_call: TRBV7-8; cdr3_length: 14; clone_size: -; cdr3_aa: CASSRDSGNYGYTF; cdr3_nt: TGTGCCAGCAGCAGGGACAGCGGGAACTATGGCTACACCTTC
j_call: TRBJ2-1; d_call: TRBD1; v_call: TRBV4-2; cdr3_length: 15; clone_size: -; cdr3_aa: CASGPRDRPYNEQFF; cdr3_nt: TGTGCCAGCGGACCCCGGGACAGGCCCTACAATGAGCAGTTCTTC
j_call: TRBJ1-1; d_call: TRBD1; v_call: TRBV9; cdr3_length: 15; clone_size: -; cdr3_aa: CASSARTGQGTEAFF; cdr3_nt: TGTGCCAGCAGCGCCAGGACAGGGCAGGGCACTGAAGCTTTCTTT
j_call: TRBJ1-2; d_call: -; v_call: TRBV28; cdr3_length: 14; clone_size: -; cdr3_aa: CASTLPTVPYGYTF; cdr3_nt: TGTGCCAGCACCCTCCCGACAGTACCCTATGGCTACACCTTC
j_call: TRBJ1-2; d_call: -; v_call: TRBV28; cdr3_length: 18; clone_size: -; cdr3_aa: CASSSLYPGYTANYGYTF; cdr3_nt: TGTGCCAGCAGTTCTCTCTACCCCGGGTACACTGCTAACTATGGCTACACCTTC
j_call: TRBJ2-1; d_call: TRBD2; v_call: TRBV5-1; cdr3_length: 16; clone_size: -; cdr3_aa: CASSLDGTSSYNEQFF; cdr3_nt: TGCGCCAGCAGCTTGGACGGGACTAGCAGTTACAATGAGCAGTTCTTC
j_call: TRBJ2-2; d_call: -; v_call: TRBV6-1; cdr3_length: 15; clone_size: -; cdr3_aa: CASRPDRTNTGELFF; cdr3_nt: TGTGCCAGCAGGCCCGACAGGACGAACACCGGGGAGCTGTTTTTT
j_call: TRBJ2-2; d_call: -; v_call: TRBV7-2; cdr3_length: 14; clone_size: once; cdr3_aa: CASSTWTDTGELFF; cdr3_nt: TGTGCCAGCAGCACCTGGACAGACACCGGGGAGCTGTTTTTT
j_call: TRBJ2-5; d_call: TRBD1; v_call: TRBV19; cdr3_length: 15; clone_size: -; cdr3_aa: CASSHEGQGGETQYF; cdr3_nt: TGTGCCAGTAGTCACGAGGGACAGGGAGGGGAGACCCAGTACTTC
j_call: TRBJ1-2; d_call: TRBD1; v_call: TRBV7-9; cdr3_length: 13; clone_size: -; cdr3_aa: CASSSRTGISYTF; cdr3_nt: TGTGCCAGCAGCTCCCGGACAGGTATAAGCTACACCTTC
j_call: TRBJ1-1; d_call: TRBD1; v_call: TRBV6-5; cdr3_length: 15; clone_size: -; cdr3_aa: CASSYLYRGVAEAFF; cdr3_nt: TGTGCCAGCAGTTATTTGTACAGGGGAGTTGCTGAAGCTTTCTTT
j_call: TRBJ1-2; d_call: -; v_call: TRBV4-1; cdr3_length: 15; clone_size: -; cdr3_aa: CASSQDFDSFYGYTF; cdr3_nt: TGCGCCAGCAGCCAAGATTTCGACAGTTTCTATGGCTACACCTTC
j_call: TRBJ1-3; d_call: -; v_call: TRBV15; cdr3_length: 14; clone_size: -; cdr3_aa: CATSRDGRGNTIYF; cdr3_nt: TGTGCCACCAGCAGAGATGGCAGGGGAAACACCATATATTTT
j_call: TRBJ2-1; d_call: -; v_call: TRBV7-3; cdr3_length: 15; clone_size: -; cdr3_aa: CASSSSPGAFNEQFF; cdr3_nt: TGTGCCAGCAGCTCCTCACCGGGAGCCTTCAATGAGCAGTTCTTC
j_call: TRBJ2-7; d_call: TRBD2; v_call: TRBV10-2; cdr3_length: 17; clone_size: -; cdr3_aa: CASSEEGLAGGTYEQYF; cdr3_nt: TGCGCCAGCAGTGAAGAGGGACTAGCGGGAGGCACCTACGAGCAGTACTTC
j_call: TRBJ2-7; d_call: TRBD2; v_call: TRBV6-5; cdr3_length: 16; clone_size: once; cdr3_aa: CASSYSTAGGRYEQYF; cdr3_nt: TGTGCCAGCAGTTACTCGACGGCGGGAGGGCGATACGAGCAGTACTTC
j_call: TRBJ1-2; d_call: -; v_call: TRBV28; cdr3_length: 16; clone_size: -; cdr3_aa: CASRVDRPASNYGYTF; cdr3_nt: TGTGCCAGCAGGGTCGACAGGCCGGCGTCTAACTATGGCTACACCTTC
j_call: TRBJ1-5; d_call: -; v_call: TRBV30; cdr3_length: 12; clone_size: few; cdr3_aa: CAWSSQDQPQHF; cdr3_nt: TGTGCCTGGAGTTCCCAGGATCAGCCCCAGCATTTT
j_call: TRBJ1-3; d_call: -; v_call: TRBV4-3; cdr3_length: 20; clone_size: -; cdr3_aa: CASSQDAGLARGFSGNTIYF; cdr3_nt: TGCGCCAGCAGCCAAGATGCCGGTTTGGCGCGGGGGTTCTCTGGAAACACCATATATTTT
j_call: TRBJ2-1; d_call: -; v_call: TRBV18; cdr3_length: 16; clone_size: -; cdr3_aa: CASSPPTGRTYNEQFF; cdr3_nt: TGTGCCAGCTCACCCCCGACAGGACGAACCTACAATGAGCAGTTCTTC
j_call: TRBJ1-1; d_call: TRBD1; v_call: TRBV19; cdr3_length: 13; clone_size: -; cdr3_aa: CASSNRGYTEAFF; cdr3_nt: TGTGCCAGTAGTAACAGGGGGTACACTGAAGCTTTCTTT
j_call: TRBJ2-3; d_call: TRBD2; v_call: TRBV5-1; cdr3_length: 18; clone_size: -; cdr3_aa: CASSLDRLAGGGSDTQYF; cdr3_nt: TGCGCCAGCAGCTTGGACAGACTAGCGGGAGGAGGCTCAGATACGCAGTATTTT
j_call: TRBJ2-7; d_call: -; v_call: TRBV18; cdr3_length: 15; clone_size: -; cdr3_aa: CASSPNSGSTYEQYF; cdr3_nt: TGTGCCAGCTCCCCTAACTCCGGGAGTACCTACGAGCAGTACTTC
j_call: TRBJ1-2; d_call: -; v_call: TRBV19; cdr3_length: 15; clone_size: -; cdr3_aa: CASSPNAGEFYGYTF; cdr3_nt: TGTGCCAGTAGCCCTAACGCAGGGGAGTTTTATGGCTACACCTTC
j_call: TRBJ2-1; d_call: -; v_call: TRBV28; cdr3_length: 16; clone_size: -; cdr3_aa: CASSPVGLPSYNEQFF; cdr3_nt: TGTGCCAGCAGTCCCGTAGGACTACCCTCCTACAATGAGCAGTTCTTC
j_call: TRBJ1-1; d_call: -; v_call: TRBV30; cdr3_length: 12; clone_size: -; cdr3_aa: CAWNGGWTEAFF; cdr3_nt: TGTGCCTGGAACGGGGGATGGACTGAAGCTTTCTTT
j_call: TRBJ2-7; d_call: TRBD2; v_call: TRBV15; cdr3_length: 19; clone_size: -; cdr3_aa: CATSRDRVKRLADRYEQYF; cdr3_nt: TGTGCCACCAGCAGAGACCGGGTAAAAAGGCTAGCGGATCGCTACGAGCAGTACTTC
j_call: TRBJ1-1; d_call: -; v_call: TRBV7-2; cdr3_length: 16; clone_size: -; cdr3_aa: CASSRGGPRGNTEAFF; cdr3_nt: TGTGCCAGCAGCCGGGGGGGGCCAAGGGGGAACACTGAAGCTTTCTTT
j_call: TRBJ2-2; d_call: TRBD2; v_call: TRBV6-1; cdr3_length: 14; clone_size: once; cdr3_aa: CASSEASGTGELFF; cdr3_nt: TGTGCCAGCAGTGAGGCTAGCGGCACCGGGGAGCTGTTTTTT
j_call: TRBJ1-4; d_call: TRBD1; v_call: TRBV6-5; cdr3_length: 15; clone_size: -; cdr3_aa: CASSYKGQGFKKLFF; cdr3_nt: TGTGCCAGCAGTTACAAAGGACAGGGTTTTAAAAAACTGTTTTTT
j_call: TRBJ2-5; d_call: -; v_call: TRBV14; cdr3_length: 16; clone_size: few; cdr3_aa: CASSQLAPRVQETQYF; cdr3_nt: TGTGCCAGCAGCCAACTAGCACCGAGAGTCCAAGAGACCCAGTACTTC
j_call: TRBJ2-7; d_call: TRBD1; v_call: TRBV5-1; cdr3_length: 15; clone_size: -; cdr3_aa: CASSMTGFSSYEQYF; cdr3_nt: TGCGCCAGCAGCATGACAGGGTTTAGCTCCTACGAGCAGTACTTC